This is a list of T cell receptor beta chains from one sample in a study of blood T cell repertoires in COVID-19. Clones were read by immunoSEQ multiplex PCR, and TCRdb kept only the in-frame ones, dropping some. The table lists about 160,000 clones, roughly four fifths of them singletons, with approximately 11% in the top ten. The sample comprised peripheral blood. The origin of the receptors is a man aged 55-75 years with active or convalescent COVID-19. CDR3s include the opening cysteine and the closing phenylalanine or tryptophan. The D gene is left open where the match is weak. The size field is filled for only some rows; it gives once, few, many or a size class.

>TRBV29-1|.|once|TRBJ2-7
TGCAGCGTCACTTCCCCAGGGTCCCTGAAGGGCTACGAGCAGTACTTC
CSVTSPGSLKGYEQYF
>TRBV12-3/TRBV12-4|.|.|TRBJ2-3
TGTGCCAGCAGTAGAGATCGCACAGATACGCAGTATTTT
CASSRDRTDTQYF
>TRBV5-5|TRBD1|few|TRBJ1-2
TGTGCCAGCAGCACCCCAGGACAGGGTCAATATGGCTACACCTTC
CASSTPGQGQYGYTF
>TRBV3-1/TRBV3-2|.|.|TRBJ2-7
TGTGCCAGCAGCCAAGCCGGGACACCTAACTACGAGCAGTACTTC
CASSQAGTPNYEQYF
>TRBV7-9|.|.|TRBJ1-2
TGTGCCAGCAGTGGGGCCTATGGCTACACCTTC
CASSGAYGYTF
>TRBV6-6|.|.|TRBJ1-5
TGTGCCAGCAGTCGCTCGGGGGGGCCCTACCTCAATCAGCCCCAGCATTTT
CASSRSGGPYLNQPQHF
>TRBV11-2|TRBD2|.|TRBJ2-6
TGTGCCAGCAGCTTACGGGGGGCTGGGGCCAACGTCCTGACTTTC
CASSLRGAGANVLTF
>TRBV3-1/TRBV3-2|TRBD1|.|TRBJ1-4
TGTGCCAGCAGCTATATGACAGGGGATGAAAAACTGTTTTTT
CASSYMTGDEKLFF
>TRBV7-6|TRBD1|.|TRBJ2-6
TGTGCCAGCAGGCCCGGGACAGGGGCGTCCCCAAACTCTGGGGCCAACGTCCTGACTTTC
CASRPGTGASPNSGANVLTF
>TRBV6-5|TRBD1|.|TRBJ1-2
TGTGCCAGCACGACAGGGGGCCGATATGGCTACACCTTC
CASTTGGRYGYTF
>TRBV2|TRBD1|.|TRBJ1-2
TGTGCCAGCAGAGGACAGGGGGAATATTATGGCTACACCTTC
CASRGQGEYYGYTF
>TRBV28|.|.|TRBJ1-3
TGTGCCAGCAGCTCAGGGGATGGAAACACCATATATTTT
CASSSGDGNTIYF
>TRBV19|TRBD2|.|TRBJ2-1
TGTGCCAGTAGTACGCCCCCCTTCGGGACTAGTAGCTATGAGCAGTTCTTC
CASSTPPFGTSSYEQFF
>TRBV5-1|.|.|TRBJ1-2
TGCGCCAGCAGCTTGGACGAGGGCGTTACCCATGGCTACACCTTC
CASSLDEGVTHGYTF
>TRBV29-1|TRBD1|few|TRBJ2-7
TGCAGCGTAGGACAGGTATCCTACGAGCAGTACTTC
CSVGQVSYEQYF
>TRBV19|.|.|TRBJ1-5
TGTGCCAGTAGTATAGTGGCAGGCAATCAGCCCCAGCATTTT
CASSIVAGNQPQHF
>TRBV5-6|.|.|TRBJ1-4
TGTGCCAGCACCCCTCGATGGGGGGTTAATGAAAAACTGTTTTTT
CASTPRWGVNEKLFF
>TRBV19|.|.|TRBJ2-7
TGTGCCAGTAGTAGCCTGACTGACTACGAGCAGTACTTC
CASSSLTDYEQYF
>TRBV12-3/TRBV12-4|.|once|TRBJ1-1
TGTGCCAGCAGCAGGGTCATGAACACTGAAGCTTTCTTT
CASSRVMNTEAFF
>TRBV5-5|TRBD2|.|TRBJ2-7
TGTGCCAGCAGCCCAACCCACCGAGCGGGGGACGAGCAGTACTTC
CASSPTHRAGDEQYF
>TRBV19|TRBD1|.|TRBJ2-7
TGTGCCAGTAGTCCGGGACAGGTATACGAGCAGTACTTC
CASSPGQVYEQYF
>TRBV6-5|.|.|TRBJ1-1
TGTGCCAGCAGTACAGACACTGAAGCTTTCTTT
CASSTDTEAFF
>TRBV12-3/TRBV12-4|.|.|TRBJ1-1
TGTGCCATACAAATGGTGGCGGACACTGAAGCTTTCTTT
CAIQMVADTEAFF
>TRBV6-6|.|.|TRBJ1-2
TGTGCCAGCAGTTTAATGACAGGATCCTACACCTTC
CASSLMTGSYTF
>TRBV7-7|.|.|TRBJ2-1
TGTGCCAGCAGCTCCGGGGCGGGATCCTACAATGAGCAGTTCTTC
CASSSGAGSYNEQFF
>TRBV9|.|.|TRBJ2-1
TGTGCCAGCAGCGCCGGTAGTGTCACCTACAATGAGCAGTTCTTC
CASSAGSVTYNEQFF
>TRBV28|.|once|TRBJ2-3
TGTGCCAGCAGCCAGGGGGGACTAGGGACAGATACGCAGTATTTT
CASSQGGLGTDTQYF
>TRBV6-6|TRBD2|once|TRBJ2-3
TGTGCCAGCAGTCCCGGGACTAACCCGCGCGTAGATACGCAGTATTTT
CASSPGTNPRVDTQYF
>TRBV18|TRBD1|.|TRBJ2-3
TGTGCCAGCTCACCAGGGACAGGGTTTGGAGTAGATACGCAGTATTTT
CASSPGTGFGVDTQYF
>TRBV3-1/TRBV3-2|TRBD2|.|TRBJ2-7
TGTGCCAGCAGCCGACTAGCGGGCGCCTACGAGCAGTACTTC
CASSRLAGAYEQYF
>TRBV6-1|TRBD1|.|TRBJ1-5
TGTGCCAGCAGTGAAGGGACAGGGGGCCCTCAGCCCCAGCATTTT
CASSEGTGGPQPQHF
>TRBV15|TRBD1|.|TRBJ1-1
TGTGCCACCAGCACAAGACAGGGGGCGGGTGAAGCTTTCTTT
CATSTRQGAGEAFF
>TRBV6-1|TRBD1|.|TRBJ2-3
TGTGCCGGCAGTGCAGCCGGGACAGGGGGCACAGATACGCAGTATTTT
CAGSAAGTGGTDTQYF
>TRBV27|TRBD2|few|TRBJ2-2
TGTGCCAGCAGACGGACTAGCCACTTGAACACCGGGGAGCTGTTTTTT
CASRRTSHLNTGELFF
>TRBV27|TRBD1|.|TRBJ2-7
TGTGCCAGCAGTCAACAGGGGGTCTACGAGCAGTACTTC
CASSQQGVYEQYF
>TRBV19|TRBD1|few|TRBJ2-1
TGTGCCAGTAGCCCCCTACAGGGGGCTTCCTACAATGAGCAGTTCTTC
CASSPLQGASYNEQFF
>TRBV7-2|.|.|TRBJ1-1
TGTGCCAGCAGCTTAGGACAGAACACTGAAGCTTTCTTT
CASSLGQNTEAFF
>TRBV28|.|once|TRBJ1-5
TGTGCCAGCACCCCAGGTGGTGTGGATCAGCCCCAGCATTTT
CASTPGGVDQPQHF
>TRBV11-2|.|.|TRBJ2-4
TGTGCCAGCAGCTTAGCCGGACAGTTCAGAAACATTCAGTACTTC
CASSLAGQFRNIQYF
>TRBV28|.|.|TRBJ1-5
TGTGCCAGCAGGAAAGAGGATCAGCCCCAGCATTTT
CASRKEDQPQHF
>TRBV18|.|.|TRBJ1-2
TGTGCCAGCTCACCACCTACCCCGGTGGAGGGAAGAATTCGATATGGCTACACCTTC
CASSPPTPVEGRIRYGYTF
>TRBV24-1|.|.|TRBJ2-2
TGTGCCACCAGTGATTTGAGGCCGCAACTAGCCGGGGAGCTGTTTTTT
CATSDLRPQLAGELFF
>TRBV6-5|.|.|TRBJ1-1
TGTGCCAGCAGTCTAGGGGGGGAGCTGGAAGCTTTCTTT
CASSLGGELEAFF
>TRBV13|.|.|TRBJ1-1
TGTGCCAGCAGCCCGCCACGCGCGTTGGAAGCTTTCTTT
CASSPPRALEAFF
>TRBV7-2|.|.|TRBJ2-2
TGTGCCAGCAGCACCTTCAGGGGTACCGGGGAGCTGTTTTTT
CASSTFRGTGELFF
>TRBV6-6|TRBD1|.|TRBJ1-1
TGTGCCAGCAGTCCCACCCCCCCGGGACAGGGAAACACTGAAGCTTTCTTT
CASSPTPPGQGNTEAFF
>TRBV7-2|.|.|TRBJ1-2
TGTGCCAGCAGCTCCCGGCAGGGATTAGATGGCTACACCTTC
CASSSRQGLDGYTF
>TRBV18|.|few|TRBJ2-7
TGTGCCAGCTCACCGGGGGACATCTTCTACGAGCAGTACTTC
CASSPGDIFYEQYF
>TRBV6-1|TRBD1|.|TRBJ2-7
TGTGCCAGCAGTGACACCAGGACAGGGGGGCAGTACTTC
CASSDTRTGGQYF
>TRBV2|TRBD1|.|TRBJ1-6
TGTGCCAGCAGTACCGACAGGGGGCGCCTGGTCTATAATTCACCCCTCCACTTT
CASSTDRGRLVYNSPLHF